This note documents a single TCR beta chain sequence. The data derive from a study of blood T cell repertoires in COVID-19. Researchers sorted participants into cohorts using their self-reported clinical history. Libraries were prepared by immunoSEQ multiplex PCR; TCRdb keeps only in-frame clonotypes and omits some of them. Altogether hundreds of thousands of clones are present, approximately 85% being singletons, with the ten largest covering about 2.1%. Sequencing was carried out using PBMCs or T cells enriched from blood (not recorded which). The TCR sequence derives from a woman in her forties with acute COVID-19.

The CDR3 sequence: CASSPLTGDTEAFF. CDR3 in DNA: TGCGCCAGCAGCCCCCTGACAGGGGATACTGAAGCTTTCTTT. The chain couples TRBV5-1 to TRBJ1-1; 8 nucleotides line up with TRBD1. The CDR3 is 14 amino acids. Germline V gene lookup returns CDR1 SGHRS and CDR2 YFSETQ. The junction had 7 bases not matched to a gene; V was cut back by 4 bases and J by 5 bases.